This T cell receptor (beta chain) is from a study of Tregs in tolerant kidney transplant recipients. Produced via immunoSEQ multiplex PCR; TCRdb's table is partial and in-frame only. The table has 55,000 to 75,000 clones, over 75% seen once. This clone was found once. Recipients received nonmyeloablative bone marrow transplants from related graft donors, with transient mixed chimerism. The trim removed 7 bases at V and 4 bases at J, leaving 10 bases unmatched. This CDR3 has 15 amino acids. Germline CDR1 reads MNHNS; CDR2 reads SASEGT. J is TRBJ1-1 and V is TRBV6-1; 9 nucleotides align to TRBD1. The origin of this receptor is a human patient who received a combined kidney and bone marrow transplant. Some T cells may originate from the graft donor. This material consisted of CD4+ T cells from blood (PBMCs), taken 6 months after the transplant. CDR3 nucleotide sequence: TGTGCCAGCACCCGGACAGGGGTAGGAGGCACTGAAGCTTTCTTT. It translates to CASTRTGVGGTEAFF.